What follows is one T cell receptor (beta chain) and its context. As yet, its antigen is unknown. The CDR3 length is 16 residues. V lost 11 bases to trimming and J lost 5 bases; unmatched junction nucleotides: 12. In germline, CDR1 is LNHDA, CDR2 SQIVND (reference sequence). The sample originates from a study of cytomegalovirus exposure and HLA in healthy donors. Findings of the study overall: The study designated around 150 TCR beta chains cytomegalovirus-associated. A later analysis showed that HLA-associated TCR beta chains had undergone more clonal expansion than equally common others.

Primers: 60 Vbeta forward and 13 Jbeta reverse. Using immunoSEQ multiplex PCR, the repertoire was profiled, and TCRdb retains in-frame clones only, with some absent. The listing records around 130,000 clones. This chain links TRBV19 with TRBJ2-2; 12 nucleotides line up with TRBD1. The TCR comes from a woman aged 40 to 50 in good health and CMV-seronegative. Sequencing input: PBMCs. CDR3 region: CACMKWDRGQTGELFF. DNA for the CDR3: TGTGCCTGTATGAAATGGGACAGGGGGCAGACCGGGGAGCTGTTTTTT.